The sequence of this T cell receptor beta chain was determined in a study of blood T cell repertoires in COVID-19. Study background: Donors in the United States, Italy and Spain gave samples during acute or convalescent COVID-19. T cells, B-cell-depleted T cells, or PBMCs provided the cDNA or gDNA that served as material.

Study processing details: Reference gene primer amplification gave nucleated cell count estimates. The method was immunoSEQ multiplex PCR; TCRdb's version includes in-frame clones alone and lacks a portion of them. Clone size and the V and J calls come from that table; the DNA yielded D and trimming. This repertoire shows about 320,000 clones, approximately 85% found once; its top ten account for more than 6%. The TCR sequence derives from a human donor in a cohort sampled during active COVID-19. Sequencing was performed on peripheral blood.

CDR3 nucleotide sequence: TGTGCTAGTGGACAACAGGGGAATCAGCCCCAGCATTTT. It codes for CASGQQGNQPQHF. This sequence joins TRBV12-5 and TRBJ1-5, with 7 bases matching TRBD1. Germline V gene sequence: CDR1 LGHNT, CDR2 FRNRAP. Unmatched junction bases numbered 3, after V lost 6 bases and J lost 4 bases. There are 13 residues in the CDR3.